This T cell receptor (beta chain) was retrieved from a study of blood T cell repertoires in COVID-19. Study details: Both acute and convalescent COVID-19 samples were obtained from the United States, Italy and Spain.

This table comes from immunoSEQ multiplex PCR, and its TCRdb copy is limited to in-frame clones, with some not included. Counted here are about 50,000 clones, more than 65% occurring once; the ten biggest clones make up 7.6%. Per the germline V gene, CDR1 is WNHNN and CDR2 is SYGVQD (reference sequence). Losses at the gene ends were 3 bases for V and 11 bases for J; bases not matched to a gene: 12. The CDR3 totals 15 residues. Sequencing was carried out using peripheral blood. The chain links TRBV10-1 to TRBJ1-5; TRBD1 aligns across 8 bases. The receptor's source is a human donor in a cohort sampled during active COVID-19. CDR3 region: CASSDRTGSPPSQHF. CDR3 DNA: TGCGCCAGCAGTGATAGGACAGGGAGCCCTCCGTCCCAGCATTTT.